Below, 10 T cell receptor beta chains from the same sample are listed, as sequenced in a study of blood T cell repertoires in COVID-19 (dated by TCRdb to the early 2020s). Preparation of the library involved the immunoSEQ multiplex PCR assay. TCRdb stores this immuneACCESS table with in-frame sequences only. Part of the clones is absent; in the studies checked, under half of the shortfall reflects unresolved V genes, and no reason is known for the rest. This sample gives approximately 150,000 clones in total; just under 85% of them show up just once. The ten biggest clones cover 6.2% of the sample. Sequencing was done on a sample of PBMCs or T cells enriched from blood (not recorded which). The receptor set was obtained from a woman aged 40 to 50 who had recovered from COVID-19.

J is TRBJ1-1 and V is TRBV6-4; TRBD1 is a possible D gene (5 bases). This CDR3 has 13 residues. Germline lookup yields CDR1 MRHNA and CDR2 SNTAGT. V was cut by 2 bases and J by 6 bases, with 10 bases left in between. The chain's CDR3 is CASSDSGGAEAFF. CDR3 nucleotides: TGTGCCAGCAGTGACAGTGGGGGGGCTGAAGCTTTCTTT.

The chain is built from TRBV7-9 and TRBJ2-3; D possibly corresponds to TRBD2 (8 bases). The CDR3 extends over 16 amino acids. Per germline, CDR1 SEHNR and CDR2 FQNEAQ (reference sequence). V was trimmed by 5 bases and J by 4 bases, leaving 19 bases between them. As DNA, the CDR3 is TGTGCCAGCAGCCTAGGGGGCGGGGGGCTCGCAGATACGCAGTATTTT. It translates to CASSLGGGGLADTQYF.

This chain links TRBV7-6 with TRBJ2-7; TRBD2 aligns across 8 bases. Trimming removed 3 bases from V and 4 bases from J; junction bases left unmatched: 11. The CDR3 has 16 amino acids. CDR1 is SGHVS and CDR2 is FNYEAQ in the germline V gene. CDR3: CASSLWAGGRDYEQYF. The CDR3 DNA reads TGTGCCAGCAGCTTGTGGGCGGGAGGAAGGGATTACGAGCAGTACTTC.

The chain is built from TRBV29-1 and TRBJ2-1; TRBD1 might be the D (6 bases). The CDR3 consists of 12 residues. The germline V gene has CDR1 SQVTM and CDR2 ANQGSEA. Trimming took off 7 bases at V and 3 bases at J, with 10 bases between the two ends. CDR3 sequence: CSALDSYNEQFF. Written as DNA, the CDR3 is TGCAGCGCCTTGGACAGCTACAATGAGCAGTTCTTC.

The CDR3, as DNA: TGCGCCAGCAGCCAAGACGGTAACCAAGAGACCCAGTACTTC. Its translation: CASSQDGNQETQYF. V is TRBV4-1 and J is TRBJ2-5; D not certain. CDR3 length: 14 residues. In germline, CDR1 is MGHRA, CDR2 YSYEKL. V lost 0 bases, J lost 0 bases, and 5 bases lay in between.

The CDR3 is CASSLIPGDSYEQYF. The CDR3, as DNA: TGCGCCAGCAGCTTGATACCGGGGGATTCCTACGAGCAGTACTTC. The chain uses TRBV5-1 and TRBJ2-7; perhaps TRBD2 as D (6 bases). The V and J ends lost 1 base and 1 base respectively, with 12 bases between them. CDR3 length: 15 residues. The V gene's germline CDR1 is SGHRS and CDR2 YFSETQ.

V usage is TRBV19 and J usage is TRBJ1-4, with a weak D call TRBD1 (5 bases). V shed 7 bases and J shed 0 bases, with 15 bases lying between them. Germline values: CDR1 LNHDA, CDR2 SQIVND (reference sequence). This CDR3 spans 16 amino acids. The CDR3 DNA sequence: TGTGCCAGTATGCGCCAGGGCGGAACAACTAATGAAAAACTGTTTTTT. Its translation is CASMRQGGTTNEKLFF.

CDR3: CASSVTPVYSNQPQHF. The DNA of the CDR3 is TGTGCCAGCAGTGTTACCCCAGTGTATAGCAATCAGCCCCAGCATTTT. The V call is TRBV2, the J call TRBJ1-5; D ambiguous. The V gene's germline CDR1 is SNHLY and CDR2 FYNNEI. V lost 4 bases and J 0 bases, leaving 13 bases between the germline ends. This CDR3 has 16 residues.

A few counts support this clone. The chain uses TRBV23-1 and TRBJ2-7; D ambiguous. TRBV23-1 is an ORF, and what it does is uncertain. There are 12 residues in the CDR3. The chain's CDR3 is CARHGHTYEQYF. DNA for the CDR3: TGCGCGAGACATGGCCACACCTACGAGCAGTACTTC.

The chain carries TRBV5-1 and TRBJ1-2; 8 nucleotides align to TRBD1. Germline lookup yields CDR1 SGHRS and CDR2 YFSETQ. Trimming at V came to 6 bases and at J to 3 bases, leaving 7 bases not matched to a gene. The CDR3 has 14 residues. As DNA, the CDR3 is TGCGCCAGCACAGCAGGGGGCGCTGACTATGGCTACACCTTC. It is translated as CASTAGGADYGYTF.